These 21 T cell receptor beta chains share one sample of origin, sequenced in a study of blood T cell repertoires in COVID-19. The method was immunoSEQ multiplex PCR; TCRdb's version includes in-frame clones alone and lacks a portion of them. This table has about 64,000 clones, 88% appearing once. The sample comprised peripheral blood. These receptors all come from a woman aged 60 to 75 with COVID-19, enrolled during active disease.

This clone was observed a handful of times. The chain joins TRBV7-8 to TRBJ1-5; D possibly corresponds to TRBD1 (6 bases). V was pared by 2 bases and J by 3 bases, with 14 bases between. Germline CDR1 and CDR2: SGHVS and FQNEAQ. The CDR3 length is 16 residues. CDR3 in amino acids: CASSLTTTGHNQPQHF. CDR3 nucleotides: TGTGCCAGCAGCTTAACAACGACAGGTCACAATCAGCCCCAGCATTTT.

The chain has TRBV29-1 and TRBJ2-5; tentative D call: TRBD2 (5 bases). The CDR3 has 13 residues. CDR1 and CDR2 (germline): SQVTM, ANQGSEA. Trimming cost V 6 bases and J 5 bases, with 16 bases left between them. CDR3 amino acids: CSVGPRDRETQYF. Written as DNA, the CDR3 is TGCAGCGTCGGGCCCCGGGATCGGGAGACCCAGTACTTC.

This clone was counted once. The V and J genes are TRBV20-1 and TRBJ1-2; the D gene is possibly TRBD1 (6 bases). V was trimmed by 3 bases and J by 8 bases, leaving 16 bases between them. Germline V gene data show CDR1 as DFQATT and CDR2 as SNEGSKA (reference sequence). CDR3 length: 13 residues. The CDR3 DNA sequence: TGCAGTGCTAGTGGCAGGGGATTAGGGGGCTACACCTTC. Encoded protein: CSASGRGLGGYTF.

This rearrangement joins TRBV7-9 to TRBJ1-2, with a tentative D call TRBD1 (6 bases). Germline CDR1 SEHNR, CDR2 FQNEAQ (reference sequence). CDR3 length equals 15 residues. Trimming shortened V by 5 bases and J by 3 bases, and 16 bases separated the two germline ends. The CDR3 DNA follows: TGTGCCAGCAGCCGATGGGGGGGCGGCGACTATGGCTACACCTTC. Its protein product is CASSRWGGGDYGYTF.

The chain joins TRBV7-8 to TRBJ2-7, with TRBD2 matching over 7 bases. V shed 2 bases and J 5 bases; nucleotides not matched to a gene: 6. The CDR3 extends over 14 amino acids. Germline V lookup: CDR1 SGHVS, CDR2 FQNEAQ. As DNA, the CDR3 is TGTGCCAGCAGCTTACGGTTGGGGGGGAACGAGCAGTACTTC. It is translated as CASSLRLGGNEQYF.

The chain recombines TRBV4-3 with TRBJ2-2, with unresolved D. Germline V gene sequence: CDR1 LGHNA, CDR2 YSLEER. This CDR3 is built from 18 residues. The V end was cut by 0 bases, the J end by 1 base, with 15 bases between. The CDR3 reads CASSQEVSVLMNTGELFF. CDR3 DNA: TGCGCCAGCAGCCAAGAAGTCTCGGTACTCATGAACACCGGGGAGCTGTTTTTT.

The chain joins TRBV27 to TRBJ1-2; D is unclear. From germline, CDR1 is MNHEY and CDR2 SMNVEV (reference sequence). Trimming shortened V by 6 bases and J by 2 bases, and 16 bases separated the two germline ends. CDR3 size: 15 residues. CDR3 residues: CASSYSRFRNYGYTF. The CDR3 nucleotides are TGTGCCAGCAGCTACAGTCGGTTTAGGAACTATGGCTACACCTTC.

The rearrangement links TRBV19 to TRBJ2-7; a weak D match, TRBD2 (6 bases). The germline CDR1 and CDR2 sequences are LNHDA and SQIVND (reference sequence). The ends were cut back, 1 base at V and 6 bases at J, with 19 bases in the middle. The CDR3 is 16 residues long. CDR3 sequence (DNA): TGTGCCAGTAGTATAGGAGGAGGGATTCATAGCTCCGAGCAGTACTTC. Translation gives CASSIGGGIHSSEQYF.

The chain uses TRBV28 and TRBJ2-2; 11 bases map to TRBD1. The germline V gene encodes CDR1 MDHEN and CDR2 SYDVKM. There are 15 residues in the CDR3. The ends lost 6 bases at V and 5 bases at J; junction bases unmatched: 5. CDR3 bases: TGTGCCAGCAGCAGGACAGGGGGCACAACCGGGGAGCTGTTTTTT. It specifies CASSRTGGTTGELFF.

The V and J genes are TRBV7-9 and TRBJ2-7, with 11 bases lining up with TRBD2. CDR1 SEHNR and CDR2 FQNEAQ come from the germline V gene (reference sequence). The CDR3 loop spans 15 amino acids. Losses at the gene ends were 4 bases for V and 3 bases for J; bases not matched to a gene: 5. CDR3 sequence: CASSYSGRGGYEQYF. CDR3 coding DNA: TGTGCCAGCAGCTATAGCGGGAGGGGAGGCTACGAGCAGTACTTC.

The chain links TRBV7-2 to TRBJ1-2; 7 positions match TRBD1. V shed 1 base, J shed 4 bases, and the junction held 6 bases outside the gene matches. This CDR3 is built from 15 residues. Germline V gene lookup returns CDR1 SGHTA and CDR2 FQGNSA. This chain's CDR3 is CASSLGQGLGYGYTF. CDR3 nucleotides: TGTGCCAGCAGCTTAGGACAGGGATTGGGCTATGGCTACACCTTC.

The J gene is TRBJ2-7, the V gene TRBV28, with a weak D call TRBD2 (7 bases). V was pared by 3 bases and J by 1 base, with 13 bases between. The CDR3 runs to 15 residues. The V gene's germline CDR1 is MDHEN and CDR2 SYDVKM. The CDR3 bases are TGTGCCAGCAGTTTGGGGGGGCGCTTATCCTACGAGCAGTACTTC. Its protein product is CASSLGGRLSYEQYF. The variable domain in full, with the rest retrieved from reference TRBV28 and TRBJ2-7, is DVKVTQSSRYLVKRTGEKVFLECVQDMDHENMFWYRQDPGLGLRLIYFSYDVKMKEKGDIPEGYSVSREKKERFSLILESASTNQTSMYLCASSLGGRLSYEQYFGPGTRLTVT.

The CDR3 loop is CASSADRVSPLHF. Here the CDR3 DNA reads TGTGCCAGCAGCGCCGACAGGGTTTCACCCCTCCACTTT. The V call is TRBV9, the J call TRBJ1-6; 7 nucleotides agree with TRBD1. The CDR3 length is 13 residues. Trimming removed 3 bases from V and 9 bases from J; junction bases left unmatched: 3. The germline gives CDR1 SGDLS, CDR2 YYNGEE.

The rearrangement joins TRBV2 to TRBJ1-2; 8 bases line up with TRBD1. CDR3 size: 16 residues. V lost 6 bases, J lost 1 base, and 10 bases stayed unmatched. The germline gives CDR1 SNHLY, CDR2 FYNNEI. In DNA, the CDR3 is TGTGCCAGCAGCGCCCCTCGGGACAGGAATAACTATGGCTACACCTTC. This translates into CASSAPRDRNNYGYTF.

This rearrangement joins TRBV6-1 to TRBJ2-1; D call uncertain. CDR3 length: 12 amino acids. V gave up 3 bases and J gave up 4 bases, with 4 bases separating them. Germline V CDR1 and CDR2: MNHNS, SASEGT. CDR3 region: CASSDHYNEQFF. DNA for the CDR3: TGTGCCAGCAGTGACCATTACAATGAGCAGTTCTTC.

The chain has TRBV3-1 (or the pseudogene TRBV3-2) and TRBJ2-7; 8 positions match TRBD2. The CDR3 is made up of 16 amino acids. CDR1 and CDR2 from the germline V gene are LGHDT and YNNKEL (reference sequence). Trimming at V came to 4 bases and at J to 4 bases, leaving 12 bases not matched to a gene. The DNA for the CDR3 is TGTGCCAGCAGCCCCAACCCTACGGGAGGGCGGTACGAGCAGTACTTC. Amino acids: CASSPNPTGGRYEQYF.

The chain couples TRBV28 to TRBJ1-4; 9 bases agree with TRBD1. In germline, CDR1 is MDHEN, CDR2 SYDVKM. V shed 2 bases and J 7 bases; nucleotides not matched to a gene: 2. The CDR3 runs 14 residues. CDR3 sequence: CASSLTGGVEKLFF. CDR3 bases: TGTGCCAGCAGTTTAACAGGGGGCGTTGAAAAACTGTTTTTT.

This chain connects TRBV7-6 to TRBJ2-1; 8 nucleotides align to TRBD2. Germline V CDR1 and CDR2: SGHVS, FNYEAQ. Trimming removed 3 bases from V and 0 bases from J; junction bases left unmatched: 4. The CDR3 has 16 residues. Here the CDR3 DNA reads TGTGCCAGCAGCTTGGTAGCGGGAAGCTCCTACAATGAGCAGTTCTTC. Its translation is CASSLVAGSSYNEQFF.

CDR3 sequence reads: CASSLQQGQPNQPQHF. CDR3 sequence (DNA): TGTGCCAGCAGCTTACAACAGGGGCAGCCAAATCAGCCCCAGCATTTT. This chain connects TRBV3-1 (or the pseudogene TRBV3-2) to TRBJ1-5, with 7 bases that match TRBD1. Germline loops: CDR1 LGHDT, CDR2 YNNKEL (reference sequence). The CDR3 has 16 amino acids. V trimming: 5 bases; J trimming: 4 bases; junction bases outside the gene matches: 11.

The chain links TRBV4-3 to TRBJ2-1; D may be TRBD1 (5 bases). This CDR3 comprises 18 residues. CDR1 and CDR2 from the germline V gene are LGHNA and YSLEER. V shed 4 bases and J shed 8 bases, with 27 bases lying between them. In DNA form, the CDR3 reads TGCGCCAGCAGCCCAAACTATCCCCAGGGCCGGCGGTGGCATGAGCAGTTCTTC. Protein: CASSPNYPQGRRWHEQFF.

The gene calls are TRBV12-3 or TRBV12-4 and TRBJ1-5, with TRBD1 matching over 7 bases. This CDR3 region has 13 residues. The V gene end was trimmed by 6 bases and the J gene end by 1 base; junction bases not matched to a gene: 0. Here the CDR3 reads CASRGQSNQPQHF. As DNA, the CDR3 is TGTGCCAGCAGGGGACAGAGCAATCAGCCCCAGCATTTT.